The 29 T cell receptor beta chains below were found in one sample sequenced in a study of neurological immune-mediated disorders. TCRdb called the 5' RACE reads again in MiXCR, with one record for every CDR3 protein. The sample contains 25,000 to 35,000 distinct CDR3 sequences, about 1.4% of which appear only once. Material: PBMCs. Source of these receptors: a woman in her 30s with multiple sclerosis.

This clonotype has a count of ten or more. The V call is TRBV7-6, the J call TRBJ1-6, with D uncertain. Trimming stripped 5 bases from V and 7 bases from J, with 12 bases between. The germline V gene has CDR1 SGHVS and CDR2 FNYEAQ. The CDR3 contains 14 residues. This CDR3 is CASSATMLNSPLHF. CDR3 DNA sequence: TGTGCCAGCAGCGCTACAATGTTAAATTCACCCCTCCACTTT.

This clonotype has at least ten counts. The V and J genes are TRBV6-5 and TRBJ2-1; D is undetermined. Trimming cost V 0 bases and J 6 bases, with 6 bases left between them. CDR3 length: 13 residues. CDR1 and CDR2 (germline): MNHEY, SVGAGI. The CDR3 loop reads CASSYSMVNEQFF. In DNA form, the CDR3 reads TGTGCCAGCAGTTACTCGATGGTCAATGAGCAGTTCTTC.

This clonotype showed up many times. The J gene is TRBJ2-1, the V gene TRBV7-2; D is possibly TRBD1 or TRBD2 (5 bases each). The V gene lost 2 bases and the J gene lost 15 bases, with 17 bases spanning the gap. The CDR3 consists of 13 residues. Germline CDR1 is SGHTA and CDR2 is FQGNSA. CDR3 region: CASSLRGQVAGFF. CDR3 nucleotide sequence: TGTGCCAGCAGCTTAAGGGGTCAGGTCGCGGGGTTCTTC.

This clonotype was detected many times. The V gene is TRBV7-8, the J gene TRBJ2-7, with 10 bases fitting TRBD1. After removal of 3 bases from V and 6 bases from J, the junction contained 5 bases not matched to a gene. CDR1 and CDR2 (germline): SGHVS, FQNEAQ. This CDR3 has 14 amino acids. The CDR3 coding sequence is TGTGCCAGCAGCTTTCGTGACAGGGGGCTCGAGCAGTACTTC. It yields the protein CASSFRDRGLEQYF.

Ten or more counts support this clonotype. This chain joins TRBV20-1 and TRBJ2-7; 9 nucleotides line up with TRBD1. This CDR3 spans 14 amino acids. Germline values: CDR1 DFQATT, CDR2 SNEGSKA (reference sequence). The V segment lost 1 base and the J segment 4 bases; nucleotides outside the gene matches: 5. CDR3 sequence (DNA): TGCAGTGCTAGAGCCGGGACAGGGCTTTACGAGCAGTACTTC. Translating gives CSARAGTGLYEQYF.

This clonotype was recorded many times. This chain connects TRBV15 to TRBJ2-1; 9 nucleotides line up with TRBD1. The germline V gene has CDR1 LNHNV and CDR2 YYDKDF (reference sequence). CDR3 length: 16 amino acids. V lost 5 bases, J lost 7 bases, and 12 bases stayed unmatched. CDR3 region: CATSGGPGQGFNEQFF. DNA of the CDR3: TGTGCCACCAGCGGGGGACCGGGACAGGGATTTAATGAGCAGTTCTTC. The full variable domain, completed using reference TRBV15 and TRBJ2-1, is DAMVIQNPRYQVTQFGKPVTLSCSQTLNHNVMYWYQQKSSQAPKLLFHYYDKDFNNEADTPDNFQSRRPNTSFCFLDIRSPGLGDTAMYLCATSGGPGQGFNEQFFGPGTRLTVL.

This clonotype was picked up many times. The CDR3 bases are TGTGCCAGCAGCCTCGGTGGGAACACTGAAGCTTTCTTT. It yields the protein CASSLGGNTEAFF. V is TRBV3-1 and J is TRBJ1-1; unclear D gene. Per germline, CDR1 LGHDT and CDR2 YNNKEL (reference sequence). The CDR3 is made up of 13 amino acids. Trimming took 4 bases from V and 1 from J, leaving 7 bases between them.

This clonotype was detected ten times or more. The rearrangement uses TRBV12-3 or TRBV12-4 and TRBJ1-4; D is undetermined. V gave up 4 bases and J gave up 7 bases, with 16 bases separating them. CDR3 length equals 15 residues. The CDR3 is CASSSFTGLSEKLFF. The DNA for the CDR3 is TGTGCCAGCAGTTCGTTTACGGGGTTGAGTGAAAAACTGTTTTTT.

This clonotype was picked up many times. The chain is built from TRBV7-2 and TRBJ1-1; 8 nucleotides agree with TRBD1. The J segment lost 6 bases and the V segment lost 2 bases, leaving 11 bases of the junction unmatched. Germline V CDR1 and CDR2: SGHTA, FQGNSA. The CDR3 is 16 residues long. In nucleotides, the CDR3 is TGTGCCAGCAGCTTATCGGTCAGGGGGCAGGATCCTGAAGCTTTCTTT. It specifies CASSLSVRGQDPEAFF.

A remark on this clonotype: The final CDR3 position lacks the conserved phenylalanine or tryptophan, pointing to a likely read error. The chain carries TRBV5-1 and TRBJ2-5; 9 nucleotides agree with TRBD1. The CDR3 runs 14 residues. After removal of 5 bases from V and 2 bases from J, the junction contained 4 bases not matched to a gene. Germline V lookup: CDR1 SGHRS, CDR2 YFSETQ. CDR3 DNA sequence: TGCGCCAGCAGGCGCGGACAGGGGCAAGAGACCCAGTACGTC. This encodes CASRRGQGQETQYV.

This clonotype was seen many times. The V call is TRBV12-3 or TRBV12-4, the J call TRBJ1-5; D gene unclear. CDR3 length: 15 residues. With 1 base removed from V and 0 bases from J, the gap between germline ends came to 7 bases. The CDR3 DNA follows: TGTGCCAGCAGTTTAGGGGGTAATAGCAATCAGCCCCAGCATTTT. It specifies CASSLGGNSNQPQHF.

As regards this clonotype: At one of its ends the junction is not consistent with the germline gene, which may arise from a read error. The chain combines TRBV6-2 or TRBV6-3 with TRBJ2-5; no reliable D call. The CDR3 has 12 residues. CDR1 is MNHEY, CDR2 SVGEGT, per germline. The CDR3 DNA sequence: TGTGCTAGCAAACCTGATGGAGAGACCCAGTACTTC. Protein product: CASKPDGETQYF.

This clonotype has ten or more counts. The gene calls are TRBV5-6 and TRBJ2-2, with D perhaps TRBD2 (5 bases). Trimming stripped 2 bases from V and 6 bases from J, with 14 bases between. Germline V gene sequence: CDR1 SGHDT, CDR2 YYEEEE. This CDR3 has 15 residues. Written as DNA, the CDR3 is TGTGCCAGCAGCTTAACGGGGATCCCTTCCGGGGAGCTGTTTTTT. Amino acids: CASSLTGIPSGELFF.

This clonotype was seen ten or more times. The V and J genes are TRBV4-1 and TRBJ1-1, with 8 nucleotides matching TRBD1. Germline trimming cut 1 base from V and 5 bases from J; bases unmatched to any gene: 9. Germline V gene sequence: CDR1 MGHRA, CDR2 YSYEKL. This CDR3 has 16 residues. This chain's CDR3 is CASSQVPWTGRTEAFF. The CDR3 coding sequence is TGCGCCAGCAGCCAAGTTCCTTGGACAGGGAGGACTGAAGCTTTCTTT.

This clonotype was counted at least ten times. This chain joins TRBV7-9 and TRBJ1-1; 7 nucleotides align to TRBD1. The J segment lost 0 bases and the V segment lost 5 bases, leaving 6 bases of the junction unmatched. This CDR3 has 15 residues. The germline V gene has CDR1 SEHNR and CDR2 FQNEAQ (reference sequence). The CDR3 loop is CASSPKTGVNTEAFF. Written as DNA, the CDR3 is TGTGCCAGCAGCCCAAAAACAGGGGTGAACACTGAAGCTTTCTTT. The full variable domain, its missing parts supplied by reference TRBV7-9 and TRBJ1-1, is DTGVSQNPRHKITKRGQNVTFRCDPISEHNRLYWYRQTLGQGPEFLTYFQNEAQLEKSRLLSDRFSAERPKGSFSTLEIQRTEQGDSAMYLCASSPKTGVNTEAFFGQGTRLTVV.

A word on this clonotype: A much more abundant neighbour one base away suggests this may be a read error. No conserved phenylalanine or tryptophan ends this CDR3, so it is likely a read error. The chain uses TRBV10-3 and TRBJ1-2; 11 bases agree with TRBD1. Germline V gene data show CDR1 as ENHRY and CDR2 as SYGVKD. The CDR3 covers 14 residues. The V gene end was trimmed by 7 bases and the J gene end by 6 bases; junction bases not matched to a gene: 7. The CDR3 loop reads CAIKWDRGFNGYTC. The CDR3, as DNA: TGTGCCATCAAATGGGACAGGGGGTTCAATGGCTACACCTGC.

This clonotype was counted ten times or more. This chain connects TRBV5-1 to TRBJ2-7; TRBD1 matches at 8 bases. Germline-derived CDR1 and CDR2 are SGHRS and YFSETQ. J lost 6 bases, V lost 4 bases, and 6 bases had no gene match. CDR3 length: 13 residues. CDR3 coding DNA: TGCGCCAGCAGCGGACAGGGAAGAGGCGAGCAGTACTTC. Residues: CASSGQGRGEQYF.

This clonotype was seen at least ten times. J is TRBJ2-1 and V is TRBV5-1, with unresolved D. This CDR3 comprises 15 residues. CDR1 SGHRS and CDR2 YFSETQ come from the germline V gene. V was clipped by 7 bases and J by 5 bases, with 19 bases between them. In nucleotides, the CDR3 is TGCGCCAGCGTGTTGTGGGTCTTTGGAGACAATGAGCAGTTCTTC. Encoded protein: CASVLWVFGDNEQFF.

This clonotype was recorded many times. The chain links TRBV20-1 to TRBJ2-1; D assignment may be TRBD1 or TRBD2 (5 bases each). V shed 2 bases and J shed 5 bases, with 16 bases lying between them. The CDR3 runs 15 residues. The V gene's germline CDR1 is DFQATT and CDR2 SNEGSKA (reference sequence). CDR3 nucleotide sequence: TGCAGTGCTAGAAAAGAGGGGATAACGCACAATGAGCAGTTCTTC. As protein: CSARKEGITHNEQFF.

This clonotype has at least ten counts. This rearrangement joins TRBV9 to TRBJ2-7; D is uncertain. The CDR3 runs 14 residues. V shed 0 bases and J shed 3 bases, with 10 bases lying between them. The germline V gene encodes CDR1 SGDLS and CDR2 YYNGEE. This chain's CDR3 is CASSVGPDGYEQYF. The CDR3 bases are TGTGCCAGCAGCGTAGGCCCGGATGGCTACGAGCAGTACTTC.

Note on this clonotype: A much larger clonotype is one base distant, so this may be a read error. The chain combines TRBV3-1 with TRBJ2-7, with 8 nucleotides matching TRBD2. The germline gives CDR1 LGHDT, CDR2 YNNKEL (reference sequence). The CDR3 length is 13 residues. This CDR3 reads CASSQRGAYEKYF. As DNA, the CDR3 is TGTGCCAGCAGCCAGCGGGGGGCGTACGAGAAGTACTTC.

There are many counts of this clonotype. The chain couples TRBV12-3 or TRBV12-4 to TRBJ2-1; tentatively, D is TRBD2 (7 bases). V was cut by 7 bases and J by 9 bases, with 16 bases left in between. The CDR3 runs 13 residues. CDR3 loop: CASTWGGWGEQFF. CDR3 DNA sequence: TGTGCCAGCACCTGGGGGGGCTGGGGTGAGCAGTTCTTC.

This clonotype was detected many times. CDR3 protein: CATSRGGETETQYF. CDR3 DNA sequence: TGTGCCACCAGCAGAGGGGGGGAAACGGAGACCCAGTACTTC. The genes are TRBV15 and TRBJ2-5; the D gene is possibly TRBD2 (6 bases). Germline lookup yields CDR1 LNHNV and CDR2 YYDKDF (reference sequence). With 1 base removed from V and 5 bases from J, the gap between germline ends came to 11 bases. The length of the CDR3 is 14 residues.

This clonotype was recorded at least ten times. The V and J genes are TRBV20-1 and TRBJ2-4; TRBD2 aligns across 7 bases. Germline values: CDR1 DFQATT, CDR2 SNEGSKA (reference sequence). The CDR3 length is 14 residues. V lost 5 bases and J lost 2; bases outside the gene matches: 6. CDR3 DNA: TGCAGTGCTGACCCGGGGGGATCCAAAAACATTCAGTACTTC. Translating it yields CSADPGGSKNIQYF.

This clonotype was counted ten times or more. The chain couples TRBV5-1 to TRBJ1-1; D is ambiguous. Germline CDR1 reads SGHRS; CDR2 reads YFSETQ. V was pared by 0 bases and J by 4 bases, with 7 bases between. CDR3 length equals 13 residues. The CDR3 DNA reads as TGCGCCAGCAGCTTGGAGGCCAGCACTGAAGCTTTCTTT. Amino acid sequence: CASSLEASTEAFF.

Ten or more counts support this clonotype. This chain links TRBV20-1 with TRBJ2-7; TRBD2 matches 7 bases. With V trimmed by 7 bases and J by 3 bases, 6 bases remained unmatched. Germline values: CDR1 DFQATT, CDR2 SNEGSKA (reference sequence). The CDR3 runs 12 residues. The chain's CDR3 is CSVGRGIYEQYF. DNA of the CDR3: TGCAGTGTGGGGCGGGGGATCTACGAGCAGTACTTC.

This clonotype showed up many times. The rearrangement uses TRBV12-3 or TRBV12-4 and TRBJ1-1, with 8 nucleotides matching TRBD1. CDR3 length equals 15 residues. The V gene end was trimmed by 8 bases and the J gene end by 5 bases; junction bases not matched to a gene: 13. In DNA form, the CDR3 reads TGTGCCAGCGGGAGCAGAGGGACAGGAAAAACTGAAGCTTTCTTT. Translating gives CASGSRGTGKTEAFF.

This clonotype was counted at least ten times. The chain combines TRBV6-5 with TRBJ1-5, with 10 nucleotides matching TRBD1. CDR3 length equals 15 residues. CDR1 is MNHEY and CDR2 is SVGAGI in the germline V gene. Germline trimming cut 8 bases from V and 7 bases from J; bases unmatched to any gene: 11. The CDR3 DNA sequence: TGTGCCAGCGGGGGGACAGGGGAGGATGGGCAGCCCCAGCATTTT. Its protein is CASGGTGEDGQPQHF.

In this sample, this clonotype turned up many times. The rearrangement uses TRBV20-1 and TRBJ2-5, with TRBD1 identical over 7 bases. V lost 0 bases to trimming and J lost 4 bases; unmatched junction nucleotides: 2. The CDR3 extends over 13 amino acids. Per germline, CDR1 DFQATT and CDR2 SNEGSKA (reference sequence). The CDR3 DNA sequence: TGCAGTGCTAGAGAAGGGGGCGTAGAGACCCAGTACTTC. This codes for CSAREGGVETQYF.